These T cell receptor beta chains were read from a single sample in a study of T-cell reconstitution after alpha-beta-depleted transplantation in children. TCRdb independently ran MiXCR on the PCR reads; one entry per CDR3 protein. The sample lists a few hundred thousand distinct CDR3 sequences, about 12% occurring once. Sequenced material: PBMCs from the stem cell graft donor, taken from the stem cell graft. These receptors were collected from a human donor who donated a stem cell graft to a child with combined immunodeficiency. Both conserved end residues are part of each CDR3. Each record gives: J gene, CDR3 length, V gene, D gene, clone size, CDR3 protein, CDR3 DNA. D genes are given only for firm matches. The size of a clone is reported for some rows only, either as once, few or many, or as a class for expanded clones.

J: TRBJ1-2
length: 16
V: TRBV15
D: NA
size: NA
CDR3: CATSRGYDTSNYGYTF
DNA: TGTGCCACCAGCAGGGGCTACGACACCAGTAACTATGGCTACACCTTC

J: TRBJ2-3
length: 21
V: TRBV6-6
D: NA
size: NA
CDR3: CASSFNFPVFSTVLSTDTQYF
DNA: TGTGCCAGCAGTTTTAACTTCCCGGTTTTTTCGACAGTCCTATCCACAGATACGCAGTATTTT

J: TRBJ2-2
length: 14
V: TRBV10-3
D: TRBD2
size: NA
CDR3: CAIIQTGLAGELFF
DNA: TGTGCCATCATCCAGACGGGACTAGCCGGGGAGCTGTTTTTT

J: TRBJ2-5
length: 14
V: TRBV29-1
D: TRBD1
size: few
CDR3: CSVSTGGAAETQYF
DNA: TGCAGCGTTTCGACAGGGGGCGCCGCGGAGACCCAGTACTTC

J: TRBJ1-4
length: 13
V: TRBV5-1
D: NA
size: NA
CDR3: CASSETQNEKLFF
DNA: TGCGCCAGCAGCGAGACACAGAATGAAAAACTGTTTTTT

J: TRBJ2-1
length: 12
V: TRBV20-1
D: NA
size: many
CDR3: CSARDGEREQFF
DNA: TGCAGTGCTAGAGATGGGGAGCGCGAGCAGTTCTTC

J: TRBJ2-1
length: 14
V: TRBV12-3/TRBV12-4
D: NA
size: many
CDR3: CASSIAGRRGEQFF
DNA: TGTGCCAGCAGCATAGCAGGAAGAAGGGGTGAGCAGTTCTTC

J: TRBJ2-1
length: 14
V: TRBV12-3/TRBV12-4
D: TRBD1
size: NA
CDR3: CASSFLQGNNEQFF
DNA: TGTGCCAGCAGTTTTCTACAGGGGAACAATGAGCAGTTCTTC

J: TRBJ2-7
length: 13
V: TRBV29-1
D: TRBD1
size: NA
CDR3: CSVVGQSTYEQYF
DNA: TGCAGCGTTGTGGGACAGTCAACCTACGAGCAGTACTTC

J: TRBJ2-7
length: 14
V: TRBV12-3/TRBV12-4
D: NA
size: many
CDR3: CASSFPSADYEQYF
DNA: TGTGCCAGCAGTTTCCCTAGCGCTGATTACGAGCAGTACTTC